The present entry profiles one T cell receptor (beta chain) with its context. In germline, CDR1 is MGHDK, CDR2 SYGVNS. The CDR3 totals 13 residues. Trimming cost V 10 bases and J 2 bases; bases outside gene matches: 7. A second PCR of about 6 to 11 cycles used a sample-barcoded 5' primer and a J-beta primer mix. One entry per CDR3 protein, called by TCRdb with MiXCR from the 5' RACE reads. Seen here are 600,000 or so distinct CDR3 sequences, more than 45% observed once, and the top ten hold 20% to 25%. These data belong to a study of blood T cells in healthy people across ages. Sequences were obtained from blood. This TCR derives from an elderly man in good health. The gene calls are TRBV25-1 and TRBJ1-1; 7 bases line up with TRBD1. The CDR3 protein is CATRDRPNTEAFF. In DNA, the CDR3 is TGTGCCACAAGGGACAGACCAAACACTGAAGCTTTCTTT.